This TCR beta chain originates from a study of tumor and adjacent non-tumor tissue in lung cancer. The germline CDR1 and CDR2 sequences are SGHNT and YENEEA. The CDR3 has 16 amino acids. J lost 6 bases, V lost 4 bases, and 10 bases had no gene match. This sample's RNA came from whole unsorted tissue. More than 3 cm separated this lung sample from the edge of the tumor. The library came from three nested PCR rounds adapted from ARM-PCR protocols. MiXCR, applied by TCRdb to the multiplex PCR reads, yields one record per CDR3 protein. Of 60,000 to 70,000 distinct CDR3 sequences in the sample, 75% to 85% are singletons; the top ten hold 35% to 55%.

The source material was distant non-tumor lung tissue. The clonotype comes from a man in his sixties with non-small cell lung cancer. The chain joins TRBV11-3 to TRBJ2-1; 9 bases align to TRBD2. Here the CDR3 DNA reads TGTGCCAGCAGCTCCCAGGAGCTAGCGGGGAGCAATGAGCAGTTCTTC. It specifies CASSSQELAGSNEQFF.